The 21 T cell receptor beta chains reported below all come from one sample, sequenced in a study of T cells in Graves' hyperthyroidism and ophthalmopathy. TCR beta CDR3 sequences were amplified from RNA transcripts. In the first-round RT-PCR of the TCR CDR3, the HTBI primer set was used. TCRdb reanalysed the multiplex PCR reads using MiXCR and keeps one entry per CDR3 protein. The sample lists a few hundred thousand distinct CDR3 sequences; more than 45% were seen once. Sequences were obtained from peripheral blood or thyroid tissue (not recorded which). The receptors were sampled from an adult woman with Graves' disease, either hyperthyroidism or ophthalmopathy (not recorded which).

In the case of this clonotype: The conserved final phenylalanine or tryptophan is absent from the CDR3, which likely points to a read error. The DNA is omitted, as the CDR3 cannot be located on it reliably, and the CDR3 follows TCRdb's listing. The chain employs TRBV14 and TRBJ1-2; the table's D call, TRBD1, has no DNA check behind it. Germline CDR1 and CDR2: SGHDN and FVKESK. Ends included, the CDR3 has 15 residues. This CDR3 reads CASSQPGQGAQGIVL.

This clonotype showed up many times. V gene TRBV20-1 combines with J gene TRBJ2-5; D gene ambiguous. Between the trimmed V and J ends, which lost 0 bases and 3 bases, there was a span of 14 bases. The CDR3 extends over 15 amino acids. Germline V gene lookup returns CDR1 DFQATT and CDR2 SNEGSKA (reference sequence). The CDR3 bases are TGCAGTGCTAGAGATCGTCTACCCCATGAAGAGACCCAGTACTTC. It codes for CSARDRLPHEETQYF.

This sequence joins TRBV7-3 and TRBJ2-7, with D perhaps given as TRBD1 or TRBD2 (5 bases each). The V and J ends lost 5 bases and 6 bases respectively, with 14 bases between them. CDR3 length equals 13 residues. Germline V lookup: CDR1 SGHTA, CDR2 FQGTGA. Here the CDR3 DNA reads TGTGCCAGCAGCAAAGGGACCTTCGGCGAGCAGTACTTC. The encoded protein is CASSKGTFGEQYF. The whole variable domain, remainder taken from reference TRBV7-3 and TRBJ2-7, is GAGVSQTPSNKVTEKGKYVELRCDPISGHTALYWYRQSLGQGPEFLIYFQGTGAADDSGLPNDRFFAVRPEGSVSTLKIQRTERGDSAVYLCASSKGTFGEQYFGPGTRLTVT.

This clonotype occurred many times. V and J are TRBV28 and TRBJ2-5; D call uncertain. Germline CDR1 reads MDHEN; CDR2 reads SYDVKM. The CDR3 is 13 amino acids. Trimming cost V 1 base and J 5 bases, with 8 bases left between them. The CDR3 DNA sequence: TGTGCCAGCAGTTTATCTCCCGCGGAGACCCAGTACTTC. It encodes CASSLSPAETQYF. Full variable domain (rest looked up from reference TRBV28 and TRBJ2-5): DVKVTQSSRYLVKRTGEKVFLECVQDMDHENMFWYRQDPGLGLRLIYFSYDVKMKEKGDIPEGYSVSREKKERFSLILESASTNQTSMYLCASSLSPAETQYFGPGTRLLVL.

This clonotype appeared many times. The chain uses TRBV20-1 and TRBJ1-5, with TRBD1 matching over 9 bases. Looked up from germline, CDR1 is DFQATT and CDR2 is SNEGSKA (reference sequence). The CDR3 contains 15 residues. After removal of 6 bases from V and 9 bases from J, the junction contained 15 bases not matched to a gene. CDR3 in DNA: TGCAGTGCCGACACCGCGGGACAGGGATATGCGCCCCAGCATTTT. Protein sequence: CSADTAGQGYAPQHF.

The CDR3 loop reads CASSLNRGKLFF. CDR3 DNA sequence: TGTGCCAGCAGCTTAAACAGGGGCAAACTGTTTTTT. The chain couples TRBV7-9 to TRBJ1-4, with 7 bases that match TRBD1. This CDR3 is built from 12 residues. Per germline, CDR1 SEHNR and CDR2 FQNEAQ (reference sequence). V trimming: 2 bases; J trimming: 11 bases; junction bases outside the gene matches: 2.

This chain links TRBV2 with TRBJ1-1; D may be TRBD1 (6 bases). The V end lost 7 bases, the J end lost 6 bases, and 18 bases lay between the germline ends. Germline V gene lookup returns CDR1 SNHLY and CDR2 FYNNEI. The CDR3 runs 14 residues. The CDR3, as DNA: TGTGCCAGCAAGGGGGGGCAGGGTGGATCTGAAGCTTTCTTT. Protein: CASKGGQGGSEAFF.

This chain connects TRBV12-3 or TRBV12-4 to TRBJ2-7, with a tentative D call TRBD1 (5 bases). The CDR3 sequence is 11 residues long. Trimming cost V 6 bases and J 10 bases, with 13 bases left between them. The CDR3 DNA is TGTGCCAGCAGCCTAGGACATTCTCAGTACTTC. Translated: CASSLGHSQYF.

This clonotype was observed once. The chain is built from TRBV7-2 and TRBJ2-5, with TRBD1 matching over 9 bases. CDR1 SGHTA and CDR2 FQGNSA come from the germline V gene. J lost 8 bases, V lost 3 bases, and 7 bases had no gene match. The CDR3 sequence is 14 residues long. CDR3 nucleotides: TGTGCCAGCAGCTTTACAGGGGGCAGGGTCACCCAGTACTTC. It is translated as CASSFTGGRVTQYF.

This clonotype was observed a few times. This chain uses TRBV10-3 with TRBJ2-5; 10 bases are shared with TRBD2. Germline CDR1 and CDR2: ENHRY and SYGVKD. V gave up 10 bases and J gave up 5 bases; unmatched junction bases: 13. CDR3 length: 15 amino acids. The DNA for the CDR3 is TGTGCCACCTACGCTAGCGGGAGTGGGAAGGAGACCCAGTACTTC. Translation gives CATYASGSGKETQYF.

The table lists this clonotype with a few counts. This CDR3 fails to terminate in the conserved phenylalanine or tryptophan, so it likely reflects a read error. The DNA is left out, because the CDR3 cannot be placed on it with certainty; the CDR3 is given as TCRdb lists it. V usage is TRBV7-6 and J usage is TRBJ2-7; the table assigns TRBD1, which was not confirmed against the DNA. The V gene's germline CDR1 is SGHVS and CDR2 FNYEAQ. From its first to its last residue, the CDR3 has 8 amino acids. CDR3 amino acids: CASSLIPP.

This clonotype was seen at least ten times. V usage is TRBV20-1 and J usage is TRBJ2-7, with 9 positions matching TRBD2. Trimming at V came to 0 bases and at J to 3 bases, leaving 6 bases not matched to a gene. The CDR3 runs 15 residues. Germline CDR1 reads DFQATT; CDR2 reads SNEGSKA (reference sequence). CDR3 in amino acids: CSARDRLAGVYEQYF. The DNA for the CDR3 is TGCAGTGCTAGAGATCGGTTAGCGGGGGTCTACGAGCAGTACTTC.

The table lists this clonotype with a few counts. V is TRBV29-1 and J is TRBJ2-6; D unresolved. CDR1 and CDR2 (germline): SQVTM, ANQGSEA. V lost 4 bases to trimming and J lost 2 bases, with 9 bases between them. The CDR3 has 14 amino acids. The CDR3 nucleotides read TGCAGCGTTGCCACTATCGCTGGGGCCAACGTCCTGACTTTC. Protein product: CSVATIAGANVLTF.

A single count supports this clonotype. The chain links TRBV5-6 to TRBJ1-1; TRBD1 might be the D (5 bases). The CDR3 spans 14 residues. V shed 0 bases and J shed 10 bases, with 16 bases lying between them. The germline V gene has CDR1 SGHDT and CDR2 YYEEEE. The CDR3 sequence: CASSLASGRMAAFF. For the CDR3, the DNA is TGTGCCAGCAGCTTGGCCTCAGGGCGGATGGCAGCTTTCTTT.

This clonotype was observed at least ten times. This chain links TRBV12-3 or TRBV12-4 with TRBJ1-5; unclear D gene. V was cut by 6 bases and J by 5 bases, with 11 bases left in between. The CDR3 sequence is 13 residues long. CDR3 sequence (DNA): TGTGCCAGCAGGGAAGGAGGTTATCAGCCCCAGCATTTT. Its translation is CASREGGYQPQHF.

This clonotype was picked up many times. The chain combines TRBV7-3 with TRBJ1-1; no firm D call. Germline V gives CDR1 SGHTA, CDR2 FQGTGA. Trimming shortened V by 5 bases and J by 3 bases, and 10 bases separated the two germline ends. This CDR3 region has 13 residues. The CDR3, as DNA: TGTGCCAGCAGCACCTCAGGTTACACTGAAGCTTTCTTT. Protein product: CASSTSGYTEAFF.

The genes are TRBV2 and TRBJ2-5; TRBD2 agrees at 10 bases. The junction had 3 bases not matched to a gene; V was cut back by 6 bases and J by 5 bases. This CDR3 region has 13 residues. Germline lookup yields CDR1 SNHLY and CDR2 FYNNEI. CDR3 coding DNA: TGTGCCAGCAGACTAGCGGGATTGGAGACCCAGTACTTC. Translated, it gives CASRLAGLETQYF.

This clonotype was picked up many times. The CDR3, as DNA: TGTGCCACCAGCAGAGGAGGGCTCCAAGAGACCCAGTACTTC. Protein sequence: CATSRGGLQETQYF. This chain joins TRBV15 and TRBJ2-5; tentative D call: TRBD2 (5 bases). The CDR3 runs to 14 residues. Per the germline V gene, CDR1 is LNHNV and CDR2 is YYDKDF (reference sequence). The V end lost 1 base, the J end lost 1 base, and 7 bases lay between the germline ends.

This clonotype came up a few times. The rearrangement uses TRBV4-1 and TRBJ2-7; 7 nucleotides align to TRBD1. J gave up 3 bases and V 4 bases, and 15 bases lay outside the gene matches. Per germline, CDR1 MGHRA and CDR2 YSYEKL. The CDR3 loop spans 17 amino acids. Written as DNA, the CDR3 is TGCGCCAGCAGCCTAAGCACACCGGGACAGCTCTTCTACGAGCAGTACTTC. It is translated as CASSLSTPGQLFYEQYF.

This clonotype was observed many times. CDR3 protein: CAWNEGPTEAFF. The CDR3 region has the DNA TGTGCCTGGAATGAGGGGCCAACTGAAGCTTTCTTT. J is TRBJ1-1 and V is TRBV30; tentatively, D is TRBD1 (5 bases). Trimming took 4 bases from V and 5 from J, leaving 11 bases between them. The germline V gene encodes CDR1 GTSNPN and CDR2 SVGIG (reference sequence). The CDR3 spans 12 residues.

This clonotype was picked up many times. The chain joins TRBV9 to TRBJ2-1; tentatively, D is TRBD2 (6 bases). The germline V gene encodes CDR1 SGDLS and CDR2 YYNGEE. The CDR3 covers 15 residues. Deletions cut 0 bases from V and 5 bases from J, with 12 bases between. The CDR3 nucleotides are TGTGCCAGCAGCGTAGGGGGGACTTCGGACAATGAGCAGTTCTTC. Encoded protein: CASSVGGTSDNEQFF.